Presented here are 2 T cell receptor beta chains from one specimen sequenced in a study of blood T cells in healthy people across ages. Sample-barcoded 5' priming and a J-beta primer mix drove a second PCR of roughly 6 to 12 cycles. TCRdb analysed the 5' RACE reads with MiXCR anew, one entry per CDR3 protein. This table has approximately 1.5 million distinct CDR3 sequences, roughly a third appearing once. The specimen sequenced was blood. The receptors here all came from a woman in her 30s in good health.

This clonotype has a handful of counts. The DNA for the CDR3 is TGCGCCAGCAGCTTGGGAACAGATCTAGGGAACACTGAAGCTTTCTTT. This sequence encodes CASSLGTDLGNTEAFF. The rearrangement uses TRBV5-1 and TRBJ1-1; D not resolved. Trimming removed 0 bases from V and 1 base from J, with 13 bases in between. The CDR3 spans 16 residues. Per the germline V gene, CDR1 is SGHRS and CDR2 is YFSETQ.

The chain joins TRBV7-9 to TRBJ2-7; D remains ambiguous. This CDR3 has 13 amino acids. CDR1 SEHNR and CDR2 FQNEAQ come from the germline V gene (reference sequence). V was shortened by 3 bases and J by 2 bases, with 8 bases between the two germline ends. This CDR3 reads CASSLTFPYEQYF. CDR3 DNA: TGTGCCAGCAGCTTGACCTTTCCCTACGAGCAGTACTTC.